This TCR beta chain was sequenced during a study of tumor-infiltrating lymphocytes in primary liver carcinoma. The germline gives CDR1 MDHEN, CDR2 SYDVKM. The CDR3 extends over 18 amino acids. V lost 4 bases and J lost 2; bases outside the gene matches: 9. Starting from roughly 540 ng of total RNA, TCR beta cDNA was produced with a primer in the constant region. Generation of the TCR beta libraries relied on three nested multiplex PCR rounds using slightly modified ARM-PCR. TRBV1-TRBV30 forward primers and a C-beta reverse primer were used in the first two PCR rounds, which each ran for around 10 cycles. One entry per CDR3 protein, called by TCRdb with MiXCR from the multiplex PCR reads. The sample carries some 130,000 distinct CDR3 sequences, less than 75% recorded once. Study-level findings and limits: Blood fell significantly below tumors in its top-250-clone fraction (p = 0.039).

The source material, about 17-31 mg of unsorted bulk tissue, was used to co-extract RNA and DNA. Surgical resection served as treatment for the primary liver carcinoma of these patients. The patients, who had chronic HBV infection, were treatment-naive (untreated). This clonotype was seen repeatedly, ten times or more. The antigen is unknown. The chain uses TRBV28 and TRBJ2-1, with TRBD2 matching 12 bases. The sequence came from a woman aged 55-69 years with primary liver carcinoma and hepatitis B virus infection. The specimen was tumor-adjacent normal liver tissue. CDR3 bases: TGTGCCAGCAGTTCTCATCGTCTAGCGGGAGGGGCCTACAATGAGCAGTTCTTC. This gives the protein CASSSHRLAGGAYNEQFF. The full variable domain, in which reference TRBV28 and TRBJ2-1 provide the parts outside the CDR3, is DVKVTQSSRYLVKRTGEKVFLECVQDMDHENMFWYRQDPGLGLRLIYFSYDVKMKEKGDIPEGYSVSREKKERFSLILESASTNQTSMYLCASSSHRLAGGAYNEQFFGPGTRLTVL.